This T cell receptor (beta chain) was captured by sequencing in a study of blood T cell repertoires in COVID-19. Assay used: immunoSEQ multiplex PCR; TCRdb lists only in-frame clones, some missing. The data show around 480,000 clones, with approximately 90% seen just once and roughly 0.7% held by the top ten. Germline-derived CDR1 and CDR2 are WSHSY and SAAADI. The CDR3 spans 12 residues. The germline V and J ends were trimmed by 3 bases and 6 bases, with 9 bases remaining between them. The material sequenced was PBMCs or T cells enriched from blood (not recorded which). The TCR sequence derives from a woman aged 18-29 years who had recovered from COVID-19. The gene calls are TRBV10-2 and TRBJ2-7, with D hard to call. Here the CDR3 DNA reads TGCGCCAGCAGTGAAATAGCCCCCGAGCAGTACTTC. Encoded protein: CASSEIAPEQYF.